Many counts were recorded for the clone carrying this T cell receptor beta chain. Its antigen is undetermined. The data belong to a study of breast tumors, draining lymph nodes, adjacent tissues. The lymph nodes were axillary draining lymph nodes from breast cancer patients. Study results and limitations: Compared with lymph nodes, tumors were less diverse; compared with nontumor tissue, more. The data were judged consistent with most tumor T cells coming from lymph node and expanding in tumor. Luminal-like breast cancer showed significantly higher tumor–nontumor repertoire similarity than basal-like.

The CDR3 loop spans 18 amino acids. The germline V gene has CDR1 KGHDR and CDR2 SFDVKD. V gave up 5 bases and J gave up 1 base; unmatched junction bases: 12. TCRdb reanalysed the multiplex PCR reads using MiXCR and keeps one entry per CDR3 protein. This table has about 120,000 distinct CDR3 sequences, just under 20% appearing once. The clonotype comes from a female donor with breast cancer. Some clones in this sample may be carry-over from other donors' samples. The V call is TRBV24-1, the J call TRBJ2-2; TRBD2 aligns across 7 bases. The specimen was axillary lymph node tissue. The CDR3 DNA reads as TGTGCCACCAGTGCCCCCCCGGGCGGGGGACGGAACACCGGGGAGCTGTTTTTT. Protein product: CATSAPPGGGRNTGELFF.